The 22 T cell receptor beta chains below come from one sample, sequenced in a study of cytomegalovirus exposure and HLA in healthy donors. 60 Vbeta and 13 Jbeta primers were used in PCR. Method: immunoSEQ multiplex PCR; TCRdb's copy keeps in-frame clones and lacks some. The data contain about 180,000 clones, over 70% of them seen just once; the ten biggest clones take up 3.7%. Sample: PBMCs. The origin of the receptors is a woman aged 55-75 years in good health and CMV-seropositive.

Only one count was recorded for this clone. The chain joins TRBV1 to TRBJ2-3; the DNA was not compared with TRBD2, the D call given in the table. TRBV1 is shown as a pseudogene. The length of the CDR3 is 16 residues. The CDR3 coding sequence is TGCACCAGCATTAAGGGGACTAGGCACACCACAGATACGCAGTATTTT. Translation gives CTSIKGTRHTTDTQYF.

The chain uses TRBV29-1 and TRBJ2-1, with D tentatively TRBD1 (7 bases). Germline V gene data show CDR1 as SQVTM and CDR2 as ANQGSEA. Trimming removed 6 bases from V and 2 bases from J, with 17 bases in between. The CDR3 runs 15 residues. CDR3 coding DNA: TGCAGCGTCCAAGGGAGGCAGGGGGCCTACAATGAGCAGTTCTTC. Translated, it gives CSVQGRQGAYNEQFF.

The CDR3 region is CASSEARVSPQHF. DNA of the CDR3: TGTGCCAGCAGTGAAGCGCGAGTTTCGCCCCAGCATTTT. The rearrangement uses TRBV6-1 and TRBJ1-5; D is unclear. CDR1 is MNHNS and CDR2 is SASEGT in the germline V gene. The V end was cut by 0 bases, the J end by 9 bases, with 9 bases between. The length of the CDR3 is 13 residues.

The rearrangement joins TRBV5-1 to TRBJ2-3, with D unresolved. From germline, CDR1 is SGHRS and CDR2 YFSETQ. CDR3 size: 17 residues. Trimming took 2 bases from V and 2 from J, leaving 18 bases between them. For the CDR3, the DNA is TGCGCCAGCAGCTTTTTCGGCGGAAAGAGAACCACAGATACGCAGTATTTT. Translating gives CASSFFGGKRTTDTQYF.

This clone has only one observation. The rearrangement joins TRBV19 to TRBJ2-1; TRBD2 matches at 9 bases. Germline V lookup: CDR1 LNHDA, CDR2 SQIVND (reference sequence). The CDR3 covers 18 residues. The trim removed 1 base at V and 0 bases at J, leaving 7 bases unmatched. CDR3 nucleotides: TGTGCCAGTAGTATAGGCGCTAGCGGGGCAAGCTCCTACAATGAGCAGTTCTTC. It codes for CASSIGASGASSYNEQFF.

This rearrangement joins TRBV25-1 to TRBJ1-1; 9 nucleotides match TRBD1. Germline CDR1 MGHDK, CDR2 SYGVNS. CDR3 length: 14 residues. V trimming: 5 bases; J trimming: 4 bases; junction bases outside the gene matches: 5. This chain's CDR3 is CASSPGQGFTEAFF. The CDR3 bases are TGTGCCAGCAGTCCGGGACAGGGTTTCACTGAAGCTTTCTTT.

V usage is TRBV7-2 and J usage is TRBJ1-3; D is possibly TRBD1 (6 bases). The V gene's germline CDR1 is SGHTA and CDR2 FQGNSA. Trimming stripped 0 bases from V and 0 bases from J, with 6 bases between. The length of the CDR3 is 15 residues. CDR3 sequence: CASSLAGASGNTIYF. The CDR3 nucleotides are TGTGCCAGCAGCTTAGCGGGGGCCTCTGGAAACACCATATATTTT.

The DNA of the CDR3 is TGTGCCAGTTTCGGGGGAGCCTACGAGCAGTACTTC. Protein product: CASFGGAYEQYF. This rearrangement joins TRBV10-3 to TRBJ2-7, with D maybe TRBD2 (6 bases). CDR3 size: 12 residues. Per germline, CDR1 ENHRY and CDR2 SYGVKD. V was pared by 10 bases and J by 2 bases, with 12 bases between.

The chain joins TRBV29-1 to TRBJ2-1; TRBD2 is a possible D gene (5 bases). Looked up from germline, CDR1 is SQVTM and CDR2 is ANQGSEA. V lost 3 bases and J 7 bases, leaving 10 bases between the germline ends. This CDR3 is 12 amino acids long. The CDR3 spells CSVDLTGNEQFF. The CDR3 coding sequence is TGCAGCGTTGATCTCACGGGGAATGAGCAGTTCTTC.

The V and J genes are TRBV18 and TRBJ2-3, with TRBD2 matching 12 bases. The germline CDR1 and CDR2 sequences are KGHSH and LQKENI. There are 16 residues in the CDR3. The V segment lost 5 bases and the J segment 6 bases; nucleotides outside the gene matches: 9. The CDR3 here is CASSALAGGPEDTQYF. Written as DNA, the CDR3 is TGTGCCAGCTCAGCCCTAGCGGGAGGGCCCGAGGATACGCAGTATTTT.

This sequence joins TRBV5-6 and TRBJ2-5, with TRBD2 as a possible D gene (6 bases). Germline assignment: CDR1 SGHDT and CDR2 YYEEEE. Trimming took off 5 bases at V and 7 bases at J, with 15 bases between the two ends. CDR3 length: 13 amino acids. CDR3 amino acids: CASSTGTGGTQYF. CDR3 sequence (DNA): TGTGCCAGCAGTACCGGGACTGGTGGGACCCAGTACTTC.

V gene TRBV9 combines with J gene TRBJ2-4, with 7 bases aligning to TRBD2. The V gene end was trimmed by 7 bases and the J gene end by 0 bases; junction bases not matched to a gene: 13. Germline V gene lookup returns CDR1 SGDLS and CDR2 YYNGEE. This CDR3 is 17 amino acids long. In DNA form, the CDR3 reads TGTGCCAGCCCCCCGAGCCGGGGGGATCAAGCCAAAAACATTCAGTACTTC. Amino acids: CASPPSRGDQAKNIQYF. Full variable domain (missing parts from reference TRBV9 and TRBJ2-4): DSGVTQTPKHLITATGQRVTLRCSPRSGDLSVYWYQQSLDQGLQFLIQYYNGEERAKGNILERFSAQQFPDLHSELNLSSLELGDSALYFCASPPSRGDQAKNIQYFGAGTRLSVL.

The chain recombines TRBV11-2 with TRBJ1-4; maybe TRBD1 (6 bases). The CDR3 is 15 residues long. CDR1 is SGHAT, CDR2 FQNNGV, per germline. The ends were cut back, 5 bases at V and 9 bases at J, with 19 bases in the middle. The CDR3 nucleotides read TGTGCCAGCAGCAAACCGGGACAACGGTTTAAAAAACTGTTTTTT. It encodes CASSKPGQRFKKLFF. The full variable domain, completed using reference TRBV11-2 and TRBJ1-4, is EAGVAQSPRYKIIEKRQSVAFWCNPISGHATLYWYQQILGQGPKLLIQFQNNGVVDDSQLPKDRFSAERLKGVDSTLKIQPAKLEDSAVYLCASSKPGQRFKKLFFGSGTQLSVL.

The sample holds one count of this clone. J is TRBJ2-2 and V is TRBV28, with 11 nucleotides matching TRBD2. With V trimmed by 1 base and J by 0 bases, 4 bases remained unmatched. Germline assignment: CDR1 MDHEN and CDR2 SYDVKM. The CDR3 is made up of 18 amino acids. The chain's CDR3 is CASSLLRLAGPNTGELFF. CDR3 bases: TGTGCCAGCAGTTTATTGCGACTAGCGGGGCCGAACACCGGGGAGCTGTTTTTT.

This clone was counted once. This chain connects TRBV10-3 to TRBJ2-3; 13 bases are shared with TRBD2. The germline gives CDR1 ENHRY, CDR2 SYGVKD. The CDR3 consists of 16 residues. V was clipped by 6 bases and J by 4 bases; unmatched bases: 7. CDR3 nucleotide sequence: TGTGCCATCAGCCGGGGGACTAGCGGGACCCCAGATACGCAGTATTTT. This gives the protein CAISRGTSGTPDTQYF.

Details on this clone: An end of the junction does not agree with germline; a read error may underlie this. This chain joins TRBV5-1 and TRBJ2-6, with D perhaps TRBD2 (7 bases). Germline V lookup: CDR1 SGHRS, CDR2 YFSETQ. The CDR3 has 17 residues. The CDR3: CASSWRGGSSGANGLTF. The CDR3 bases are TGCGCCAGCAGCTGGAGGGGGGGAAGCTCTGGGGCCAACGGCCTGACTTTC.

The J gene is TRBJ2-5, the V gene TRBV11-2; 11 positions agree with TRBD2. Germline CDR1 is SGHAT and CDR2 is FQNNGV. J gave up 2 bases and V 3 bases, and 5 bases lay outside the gene matches. CDR3 size: 16 residues. Here the CDR3 reads CASSFGTSGGQETQYF. The CDR3 coding sequence is TGTGCCAGCAGCTTCGGTACTAGCGGGGGACAAGAGACCCAGTACTTC.

This clone was observed a few times. This chain uses TRBV9 with TRBJ2-3, with a tentative D call TRBD1 (6 bases). Germline CDR1 reads SGDLS; CDR2 reads YYNGEE. Trimming pared 6 bases from V and 1 base from J, leaving 15 bases between. CDR3 length equals 15 residues. The CDR3 coding sequence is TGTGCCAGCACTCCATCCGGGACACGCACAGATACGCAGTATTTT. This sequence encodes CASTPSGTRTDTQYF.

The chain is built from TRBV6-5 and TRBJ2-5, with D possibly TRBD1 on 6 matching bases. The DNA end favors TRBJ2-7, so the J call may be wrong. CDR3 length: 15 amino acids. Germline lookup yields CDR1 MNHEY and CDR2 SVGAGI. CDR3 in DNA: TGTGCCAGCAGTTACTCCAGGGACACATCCTACGAGCAGTACTTC. Residues: CASSYSRDTSYEQYF.

V usage is TRBV27 and J usage is TRBJ2-1, with 11 positions matching TRBD2. The V gene's germline CDR1 is MNHEY and CDR2 SMNVEV (reference sequence). V shed 4 bases, J shed 2 bases, and the junction held 7 bases outside the gene matches. This CDR3 spans 17 amino acids. For the CDR3, the DNA is TGTGCCAGCAGTTCTCATAGCGGGGGGGGGACCTACAATGAGCAGTTCTTC. It is translated as CASSSHSGGGTYNEQFF.

This clone was seen a few times. This sequence joins TRBV30 and TRBJ2-1; D gene unclear. This CDR3 spans 12 amino acids. Germline CDR1 and CDR2: GTSNPN and SVGIG (reference sequence). Trimming removed 0 bases at V and 9 bases at J, with 9 bases between. CDR3 loop: CAWSVPPSEQFF. In DNA form, the CDR3 reads TGTGCCTGGAGTGTACCCCCCAGTGAGCAGTTCTTC.

The V and J genes are TRBV5-6 and TRBJ1-1, with D maybe TRBD1 (5 bases). V shed 2 bases and J shed 8 bases, with 13 bases lying between them. This CDR3 has 13 amino acids. Germline V gives CDR1 SGHDT, CDR2 YYEEEE. In DNA form, the CDR3 reads TGTGCCAGCAGCTTAGGCCCAGGGTGGGAAGCTTTCTTT. Its protein is CASSLGPGWEAFF. Filled out from reference TRBV5-6 and TRBJ1-1, the complete variable domain reads DAGVTQSPTHLIKTRGQQVTLRCSPKSGHDTVSWYQQALGQGPQFIFQYYEEEERQRGNFPDRFSGHQFPNYSSELNVNALLLGDSALYLCASSLGPGWEAFFGQGTRLTVV.